A selection of T cell receptor beta chains follows, all from one sample in a study of blood T cell repertoires in COVID-19. The table came from immunoSEQ multiplex PCR; TCRdb's copy has only in-frame clones and leaves some out. The profile shows approximately 500,000 clones, roughly 89% of them singletons. The sequenced sample consisted of peripheral blood. The source of these receptors is a woman aged 50 to 65 with COVID-19, enrolled during active disease. Both conserved end residues are part of each CDR3. Each record gives: J gene, V gene, clone size, D gene, CDR3 protein, CDR3 DNA. A D gene is named only where the DNA matches it firmly. Expanded clones get a size class; other rows say once, few or many, or leave the size out.

j_call: TRBJ2-3
v_call: TRBV4-1
clone_size: -
d_call: TRBD2
cdr3_aa: CASSQGKRGGVDTQYF
cdr3_nt: TGCGCCAGCAGCCAAGGGAAGCGGGGGGGTGTAGATACGCAGTATTTT

j_call: TRBJ2-7
v_call: TRBV6-1
clone_size: once
d_call: -
cdr3_aa: CASSEAGGFDEQYF
cdr3_nt: TGTGCCAGCAGTGAAGCAGGAGGGTTTGACGAGCAGTACTTC

j_call: TRBJ1-2
v_call: TRBV5-1
clone_size: many
d_call: TRBD1
cdr3_aa: CASSPRDRNYGYTF
cdr3_nt: TGCGCCAGCAGCCCCCGGGACAGGAACTATGGCTACACCTTC

j_call: TRBJ2-7
v_call: TRBV6-5
clone_size: -
d_call: -
cdr3_aa: CASSPIQGKGGEQYF
cdr3_nt: TGTGCCAGCAGTCCGATACAGGGCAAAGGCGGAGAGCAGTACTTC

j_call: TRBJ2-5
v_call: TRBV5-4
clone_size: -
d_call: TRBD2
cdr3_aa: CASSSGGVETQYF
cdr3_nt: TGTGCCAGTTCCAGCGGGGGGGTAGAGACCCAGTACTTC

j_call: TRBJ1-5
v_call: TRBV11-2
clone_size: -
d_call: TRBD1
cdr3_aa: CASSPDRGGNQPQHF
cdr3_nt: TGTGCCAGCAGCCCGGACAGGGGAGGCAATCAGCCCCAGCATTTT

j_call: TRBJ2-1
v_call: TRBV5-1
clone_size: -
d_call: -
cdr3_aa: CASSSSRDGGTDEQFF
cdr3_nt: TGCGCCAGCAGCTCGTCTAGAGACGGGGGTACCGATGAGCAGTTCTTC

j_call: TRBJ2-7
v_call: TRBV3-1/TRBV3-2
clone_size: once
d_call: -
cdr3_aa: CASSQGQVVNEQYF
cdr3_nt: TGTGCCAGCAGCCAAGGACAGGTCGTCAACGAGCAGTACTTC

j_call: TRBJ2-3
v_call: TRBV5-6
clone_size: -
d_call: TRBD2
cdr3_aa: CASRFGLARTDTQYF
cdr3_nt: TGTGCCAGCAGATTCGGACTAGCCCGCACAGATACGCAGTATTTT

j_call: TRBJ1-4
v_call: TRBV15
clone_size: -
d_call: -
cdr3_aa: CATSRGGGSPTDEKLFF
cdr3_nt: TGTGCCACCAGCAGAGGGGGGGGCTCCCCGACGGATGAAAAACTGTTTTTT

j_call: TRBJ1-1
v_call: TRBV19
clone_size: -
d_call: -
cdr3_aa: CASSIDNTLGNTEAFF
cdr3_nt: TGTGCCAGTAGTATAGATAACACCCTTGGGAACACTGAAGCTTTCTTT

j_call: TRBJ2-3
v_call: TRBV9
clone_size: once
d_call: TRBD2
cdr3_aa: CASSVGAGTDTQYF
cdr3_nt: TGTGCCAGCAGCGTAGGAGCGGGGACAGATACGCAGTATTTT

j_call: TRBJ1-6
v_call: TRBV11-1
clone_size: -
d_call: TRBD1
cdr3_aa: CASSSDRSSYNSPLHF
cdr3_nt: TGTGCCAGCAGCTCGGACAGGAGCTCCTATAATTCACCCCTCCACTTT

j_call: TRBJ2-5
v_call: TRBV27
clone_size: -
d_call: TRBD1
cdr3_aa: CASSPEQGGRAPYKETQYF
cdr3_nt: TGTGCCAGCAGTCCCGAACAGGGGGGCCGAGCCCCTTATAAAGAGACCCAGTACTTC

j_call: TRBJ1-2
v_call: TRBV7-9
clone_size: -
d_call: TRBD1
cdr3_aa: CASSPRRGPGTDGYTF
cdr3_nt: TGTGCCAGCAGCCCGAGGAGGGGCCCGGGGACAGACGGCTACACCTTC

j_call: TRBJ1-1
v_call: TRBV11-3
clone_size: -
d_call: -
cdr3_aa: CASSLESGGGTEAFF
cdr3_nt: TGTGCCAGCAGCTTAGAATCGGGGGGTGGAACTGAAGCTTTCTTT

j_call: TRBJ1-2
v_call: TRBV6-6
clone_size: -
d_call: -
cdr3_aa: CASSYSLGRGEYGYTF
cdr3_nt: TGTGCCAGCAGTTACTCTCTCGGGAGGGGGGAATATGGCTACACCTTC

j_call: TRBJ1-2
v_call: TRBV7-9
clone_size: -
d_call: -
cdr3_aa: CASSPPENYGYTF
cdr3_nt: TGTGCCAGCAGTCCGCCGGAGAACTATGGCTACACCTTC

j_call: TRBJ2-3
v_call: TRBV10-1
clone_size: -
d_call: -
cdr3_aa: CASLLTNHTDTQYF
cdr3_nt: TGCGCCAGTCTTCTCACAAATCACACAGATACGCAGTATTTT

j_call: TRBJ2-3
v_call: TRBV6-5
clone_size: -
d_call: -
cdr3_aa: CASRRRGPIEQYF
cdr3_nt: TGTGCCAGCAGAAGGCGGGGCCCAATAGAGCAGTATTTT

j_call: TRBJ1-2
v_call: TRBV12-3/TRBV12-4
clone_size: -
d_call: -
cdr3_aa: CASSLGSSRGYTF
cdr3_nt: TGTGCCAGCAGTTTAGGCTCAAGTCGGGGCTACACCTTC

j_call: TRBJ1-3
v_call: TRBV28
clone_size: -
d_call: -
cdr3_aa: CASSLFRGPGNTIYF
cdr3_nt: TGTGCCAGCAGTTTATTCAGGGGTCCTGGAAACACCATATATTTT

j_call: TRBJ1-4
v_call: TRBV11-2
clone_size: -
d_call: TRBD1
cdr3_aa: CASSLDQGAYEKLFF
cdr3_nt: TGTGCCAGCAGCTTAGATCAGGGGGCGTATGAAAAACTGTTTTTT

j_call: TRBJ1-1
v_call: TRBV18
clone_size: -
d_call: -
cdr3_aa: CATSEAQQSEAFF
cdr3_nt: TGTGCCACCTCGGAGGCCCAACAGAGTGAAGCTTTCTTT

j_call: TRBJ2-7
v_call: TRBV4-1
clone_size: -
d_call: -
cdr3_aa: CASSQREGGGYEQYF
cdr3_nt: TGCGCCAGCAGCCAAAGGGAGGGAGGGGGCTACGAGCAGTACTTC

j_call: TRBJ1-2
v_call: TRBV15
clone_size: -
d_call: -
cdr3_aa: CATSRPVRDYGYTF
cdr3_nt: TGTGCCACCAGCAGGCCCGTGAGGGACTATGGCTACACCTTC

j_call: TRBJ2-1
v_call: TRBV7-6
clone_size: -
d_call: TRBD2
cdr3_aa: CASSLSPTSGGNEQFF
cdr3_nt: TGTGCCAGCAGCTTATCCCCGACTAGCGGGGGGAATGAGCAGTTCTTC

j_call: TRBJ2-7
v_call: TRBV10-2
clone_size: -
d_call: -
cdr3_aa: CATSLGGLTYEQYF
cdr3_nt: TGCGCCACCTCGCTGGGCGGACTGACCTACGAGCAGTACTTC

j_call: TRBJ2-1
v_call: TRBV7-3
clone_size: -
d_call: TRBD1
cdr3_aa: CASSLGTGEQFF
cdr3_nt: TGTGCCAGCAGCTTAGGGACAGGGGAGCAGTTCTTC

j_call: TRBJ1-2
v_call: TRBV30
clone_size: -
d_call: TRBD1
cdr3_aa: CAWSYEDRNYGYTF
cdr3_nt: TGTGCCTGGAGTTACGAGGACAGGAACTATGGCTACACCTTC

j_call: TRBJ1-5
v_call: TRBV10-2
clone_size: -
d_call: -
cdr3_aa: CASSESPAGDQPQHF
cdr3_nt: TGCGCCAGCAGTGAGTCCCCAGCGGGAGATCAGCCCCAGCATTTT

j_call: TRBJ1-2
v_call: TRBV24-1
clone_size: -
d_call: -
cdr3_aa: CATSDPGHGSRGYTF
cdr3_nt: TGTGCCACCAGTGACCCCGGACACGGCTCTAGGGGCTACACCTTC

j_call: TRBJ2-1
v_call: TRBV28
clone_size: -
d_call: TRBD2
cdr3_aa: CASSSPGLAGANEQFF
cdr3_nt: TGTGCCAGCAGTTCCCCGGGGCTAGCGGGGGCCAATGAGCAGTTCTTC

j_call: TRBJ1-5
v_call: TRBV2
clone_size: few
d_call: -
cdr3_aa: CASRRQSNQPQHF
cdr3_nt: TGTGCCAGCAGGAGACAAAGCAATCAGCCCCAGCATTTT

j_call: TRBJ1-6
v_call: TRBV5-6
clone_size: -
d_call: -
cdr3_aa: CASSQYGSPLHF
cdr3_nt: TGTGCCAGCAGTCAGTACGGGTCACCCCTCCACTTT

j_call: TRBJ1-3
v_call: TRBV6-5
clone_size: -
d_call: -
cdr3_aa: CASSYGRRGGNTIYF
cdr3_nt: TGTGCCAGCAGTTACGGACGCAGGGGTGGAAACACCATATATTTT

j_call: TRBJ2-1
v_call: TRBV5-1
clone_size: -
d_call: TRBD2
cdr3_aa: CASSPGASGGNNEQFF
cdr3_nt: TGCGCCAGCAGCCCCGGGGCTAGCGGGGGTAACAATGAGCAGTTCTTC

j_call: TRBJ2-2
v_call: TRBV18
clone_size: many
d_call: -
cdr3_aa: CASSLRTAFSSGELFF
cdr3_nt: TGTGCCAGCTCACTCAGGACAGCCTTTTCTTCCGGGGAGCTGTTTTTT

j_call: TRBJ1-6
v_call: TRBV7-8
clone_size: -
d_call: TRBD1
cdr3_aa: CASSLGTGSSPLHF
cdr3_nt: TGTGCCAGCAGCTTAGGGACAGGGTCCTCACCCCTCCACTTT

j_call: TRBJ2-7
v_call: TRBV7-9
clone_size: -
d_call: TRBD2
cdr3_aa: CASSLVIAGIYEQYF
cdr3_nt: TGTGCCAGCAGCTTAGTTATAGCGGGGATTTACGAGCAGTACTTC

j_call: TRBJ1-1
v_call: TRBV18
clone_size: -
d_call: TRBD1
cdr3_aa: CASSATIRDRPMGTEAFF
cdr3_nt: TGTGCCAGCTCAGCTACCATCCGGGACAGACCTATGGGTACTGAAGCTTTCTTT

j_call: TRBJ2-3
v_call: TRBV5-1
clone_size: -
d_call: -
cdr3_aa: CASSPGPSTDTQYF
cdr3_nt: TGCGCCAGCAGCCCAGGGCCTAGCACAGATACGCAGTATTTT

j_call: TRBJ1-1
v_call: TRBV6-6
clone_size: -
d_call: -
cdr3_aa: CASSYRGNTEAFF
cdr3_nt: TGTGCCAGCAGTTACAGAGGAAACACTGAAGCTTTCTTT

j_call: TRBJ2-4
v_call: TRBV28
clone_size: -
d_call: -
cdr3_aa: CASSLLRVDGKNIQYF
cdr3_nt: TGTGCCAGCAGTTTATTACGGGTAGACGGCAAAAACATTCAGTACTTC

j_call: TRBJ1-4
v_call: TRBV6-1
clone_size: once
d_call: -
cdr3_aa: CASSETGEKLFF
cdr3_nt: TGTGCCAGCAGTGAAACAGGGGAAAAACTGTTTTTT

j_call: TRBJ2-7
v_call: TRBV5-1
clone_size: -
d_call: -
cdr3_aa: CASSLASLEGYEQYF
cdr3_nt: TGCGCCAGCAGCTTGGCCTCCTTAGAGGGCTACGAGCAGTACTTC

j_call: TRBJ1-5
v_call: TRBV24-1
clone_size: many
d_call: TRBD1
cdr3_aa: CATSDRTGKQPQHF
cdr3_nt: TGTGCCACCAGTGACCGGACAGGGAAACAGCCCCAGCATTTT

j_call: TRBJ2-7
v_call: TRBV13
clone_size: -
d_call: TRBD1
cdr3_aa: CASSTLYRGEQYF
cdr3_nt: TGTGCCAGCAGCACCCTCTACAGGGGCGAGCAGTACTTC

j_call: TRBJ2-6
v_call: TRBV6-5
clone_size: -
d_call: -
cdr3_aa: CASKAPGAGANVLTF
cdr3_nt: TGTGCCAGCAAAGCGCCCGGGGCTGGGGCCAACGTCCTGACTTTC

j_call: TRBJ2-7
v_call: TRBV5-1
clone_size: -
d_call: TRBD1
cdr3_aa: CASSLDGTAYEQYF
cdr3_nt: TGCGCCAGCAGCTTGGACGGGACAGCATACGAGCAGTACTTC

j_call: TRBJ1-1
v_call: TRBV9
clone_size: -
d_call: -
cdr3_aa: CASSTRVNTEAFF
cdr3_nt: TGTGCCAGCAGCACCAGGGTGAACACTGAAGCTTTCTTT